The clone carrying this T cell receptor beta chain is medium-sized. The antigen is not known. The sample comes from a study of esophageal squamous cell carcinoma under preoperative chemotherapy. Whole-study context: TCR repertoires were profiled from both peripheral blood T cells and tumor-infiltrating lymphocytes.

Study observations and caveats: After chemotherapy, TCR diversity rose significantly in peripheral T cells but not in tumor-infiltrating lymphocytes.

The time point here: before preoperative PTX-NDP chemotherapy. Patients received paclitaxel-nedaplatin as preoperative chemotherapy before surgery. This CDR3 spans 20 amino acids. J gave up 6 bases and V 2 bases, and 14 bases lay outside the gene matches. The germline V gene encodes CDR1 SGHTA and CDR2 FQGNSA. TCRdb re-derived calls from the PCR reads in MiXCR, one entry per CDR3 protein. The table lists 15,000 or so distinct CDR3 sequences, less than 60% of them singletons. The sequence was obtained from a human donor with esophageal squamous cell carcinoma. The donor label of this sample is uncertain. This specimen was collected from a patient given preoperative chemotherapy. The rearrangement uses TRBV7-2 and TRBJ2-2, with TRBD2 matching over 14 bases. CDR3 nucleotides: TGTGCCAGCAGCTTATTCGGGACTAGCGGGAGACTTACCGGTTCCGGGGAGCTGTTTTTT. This sequence encodes CASSLFGTSGRLTGSGELFF. Based on the CDR3 plus reference TRBV7-2 and TRBJ2-2, the full variable domain is GAGVSQSPSNKVTEKGKDVELRCDPISGHTALYWYRQSLGQGLEFLIYFQGNSAPDKSGLPSDRFSAERTGGSVSTLTIQRTQQEDSAVYLCASSLFGTSGRLTGSGELFFGEGSRLTVL.